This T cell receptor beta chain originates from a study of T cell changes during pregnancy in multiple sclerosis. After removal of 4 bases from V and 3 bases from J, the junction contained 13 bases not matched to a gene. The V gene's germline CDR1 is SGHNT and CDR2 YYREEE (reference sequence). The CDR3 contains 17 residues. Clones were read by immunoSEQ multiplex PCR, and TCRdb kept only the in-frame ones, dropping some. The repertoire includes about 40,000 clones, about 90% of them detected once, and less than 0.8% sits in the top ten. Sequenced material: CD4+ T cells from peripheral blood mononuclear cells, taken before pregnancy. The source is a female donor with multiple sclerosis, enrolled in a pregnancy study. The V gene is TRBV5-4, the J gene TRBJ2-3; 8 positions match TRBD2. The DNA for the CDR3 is TGTGCCAGCAGCGGGAGCGGGAGAGTGGGTGGAACAGATACGCAGTATTTT. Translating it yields CASSGSGRVGGTDTQYF.